The 27 T cell receptor beta chains below all came from one sample that was sequenced in a study of T cell repertoires in cytomegalovirus infection. Via MiXCR, TCRdb re-called the reads, giving one row per CDR3 protein. Counted here are 65,000 to 90,000 distinct CDR3 sequences, 3.5% to 4.5% occurring once; the ten biggest clones make up around 4.4%. The sequencing sample was made of PBMCs. The receptors shown here come from a human donor in good health (CMV status not recorded). Some clones in this sample may be carry-over from other donors' samples.

The table lists this clonotype with many counts. The chain joins TRBV30 to TRBJ2-3, with 9 bases matching TRBD2. The J segment lost 3 bases and the V segment lost 5 bases, leaving 6 bases of the junction unmatched. The CDR3 contains 14 residues. The V gene's germline CDR1 is GTSNPN and CDR2 SVGIG (reference sequence). The CDR3 DNA sequence: TGTGCCTGGTCTATGGGACTAGCAACAGATACGCAGTATTTT. This sequence encodes CAWSMGLATDTQYF.

This clonotype has a count of ten or more. J is TRBJ1-2 and V is TRBV12-3 or TRBV12-4; TRBD1 matches 8 bases. V shed 3 bases and J 7 bases; nucleotides not matched to a gene: 13. The CDR3 runs to 16 residues. CDR3 sequence: CASSFIMTGALGGYTF. Here the CDR3 DNA reads TGTGCCAGCAGTTTCATCATGACAGGGGCCTTGGGTGGCTACACCTTC.

This clonotype was counted at least ten times. V is TRBV5-1 and J is TRBJ2-7; D might be TRBD1 (5 bases). V lost 4 bases, J lost 1 base, and 9 bases lay in between. The CDR3 is 13 residues long. CDR1 SGHRS and CDR2 YFSETQ come from the germline V gene. The CDR3 DNA is TGCGCCAGCAGCACAGGATCGTCCTACGAGCAGTACTTC. Encoded protein: CASSTGSSYEQYF.

This clonotype has ten or more counts. The rearrangement joins TRBV28 to TRBJ1-1; 7 bases agree with TRBD1. The CDR3 has 15 amino acids. V was pared by 5 bases and J by 1 base, with 7 bases of the junction left unmatched. CDR1 MDHEN and CDR2 SYDVKM come from the germline V gene. The CDR3 DNA sequence: TGTGCCAGCAGTCCGACCGGGACAGCGAACACTGAAGCTTTCTTT. Translating gives CASSPTGTANTEAFF.

In this sample, this clonotype turned up many times. The chain is built from TRBV30 and TRBJ2-6, with a weak D call TRBD1 (6 bases). Germline V CDR1 and CDR2: GTSNPN, SVGIG (reference sequence). Trimming removed 0 bases at V and 2 bases at J, with 11 bases between. This CDR3 has 16 amino acids. The CDR3 region is CAWSVLGDTGANVLTF. CDR3 DNA: TGTGCCTGGAGTGTACTTGGGGACACTGGGGCCAACGTCCTGACTTTC.

This clonotype was found many times. The J gene is TRBJ2-3, the V gene TRBV7-2, with D possibly TRBD2 on 6 matching bases. The CDR3 totals 15 residues. V gave up 6 bases and J gave up 0 bases, with 13 bases separating them. Germline lookup yields CDR1 SGHTA and CDR2 FQGNSA. The CDR3 loop reads CASRFSGASTDTQYF. The CDR3 DNA reads TGTGCCAGCAGGTTTAGCGGCGCTAGCACAGATACGCAGTATTTT.

This clonotype was counted at least ten times. The chain has TRBV11-2 and TRBJ2-1, with a tentative D call TRBD1 (6 bases). The CDR3 extends over 17 amino acids. Trimming stripped 4 bases from V and 0 bases from J, with 16 bases between. CDR1 is SGHAT, CDR2 FQNNGV, per germline. CDR3 amino acids: CASSSRTRGFSYNEQFF. CDR3 DNA: TGTGCCAGCAGCTCTAGGACCAGGGGCTTCTCCTACAATGAGCAGTTCTTC.

This clonotype was detected many times. The chain couples TRBV10-3 to TRBJ2-7; D gene uncertain. In germline, CDR1 is ENHRY, CDR2 SYGVKD. Between the trimmed V and J ends, which lost 3 bases and 0 bases, there was a span of 15 bases. The CDR3 totals 16 residues. The CDR3 DNA reads as TGTGCCATCAGTGACCTTTTGGCCCCAAGCTCCTACGAGCAGTACTTC. Translated, it gives CAISDLLAPSSYEQYF.

This clonotype has ten or more counts. CDR3 nucleotides: TGCAGCGTTGAAGTCCTCAGAGCAGAGAACACTGAAGCTTTCTTT. Its protein is CSVEVLRAENTEAFF. The chain joins TRBV29-1 to TRBJ1-1; no clear D gene. Germline lookup yields CDR1 SQVTM and CDR2 ANQGSEA. Trimming stripped 1 base from V and 1 base from J, with 13 bases between. This CDR3 spans 15 amino acids.

This clonotype was recorded many times. This chain joins TRBV7-8 and TRBJ2-7; 7 nucleotides align to TRBD2. The CDR3 extends over 14 amino acids. The germline V gene encodes CDR1 SGHVS and CDR2 FQNEAQ. Trimming removed 1 base from V and 4 bases from J; junction bases left unmatched: 4. The CDR3, as DNA: TGTGCCAGCAGCTTAGTCGGACTAGGTTACGAGCAGTACTTC. It encodes CASSLVGLGYEQYF.

This clonotype was recorded at least ten times. The rearrangement uses TRBV7-2 and TRBJ2-1; D is unresolved. The V end lost 2 bases, the J end lost 5 bases, and 7 bases lay between the germline ends. Germline-derived CDR1 and CDR2 are SGHTA and FQGNSA. The CDR3 is made up of 13 amino acids. The CDR3: CASSLSPNNEQFF. The DNA of the CDR3 is TGTGCCAGCAGCTTATCGCCGAACAATGAGCAGTTCTTC.

This clonotype was counted many times. This chain uses TRBV28 with TRBJ1-5; weak D call: TRBD1 (6 bases). V was pared by 6 bases and J by 3 bases, with 12 bases between. The CDR3 runs 14 residues. Germline loops: CDR1 MDHEN, CDR2 SYDVKM. CDR3 coding DNA: TGTGCCAGCAGATCCGACAGGAACAATCAGCCCCAGCATTTT. Protein sequence: CASRSDRNNQPQHF.

This clonotype was recorded many times. The genes are TRBV7-8 and TRBJ2-3; D ambiguous. The CDR3 is 16 residues long. CDR1 and CDR2 (germline): SGHVS, FQNEAQ. V lost 6 bases and J lost 2, with 18 bases in between. This chain's CDR3 is CASRKRGNSLTDTQYF. The CDR3 DNA is TGTGCCAGCAGAAAAAGAGGTAACAGCCTCACAGATACGCAGTATTTT. The full variable domain, in which reference TRBV7-8 and TRBJ2-3 provide the parts outside the CDR3, is GAGVSQSPRYKVAKRGQDVALRCDPISGHVSLFWYQQALGQGPEFLTYFQNEAQLDKSGLPSDRFFAERPEGSVSTLKIQRTQQEDSAVYLCASRKRGNSLTDTQYFGPGTRLTVL.

This clonotype was observed many times. This may be a read error: a much more frequent sequence differs by one nucleotide. The chain combines TRBV7-2 with TRBJ2-7, with 8 bases aligning to TRBD2. This CDR3 spans 15 amino acids. Germline values: CDR1 SGHTA, CDR2 FQGNSA. The CDR3, as DNA: TGTGCCAGCAGCTTAGCGGGGTTCACTAGCGGAGAGCGGTACTTC. This sequence encodes CASSLAGFTSGERYF.

This clonotype was observed at least ten times. CDR3 region: CASNPQGASQPQHF. The CDR3 DNA sequence: TGTGCCAGCAATCCACAGGGGGCAAGTCAGCCCCAGCATTTT. The V gene is TRBV6-1, the J gene TRBJ1-5; 9 bases are a match to TRBD1. CDR1 is MNHNS, CDR2 SASEGT, per germline. The CDR3 consists of 14 residues. V shed 7 bases and J 6 bases; nucleotides not matched to a gene: 7.

This clonotype has at least ten counts. This chain uses TRBV10-2 with TRBJ1-5, with D tentatively TRBD1 (6 bases). This CDR3 spans 13 amino acids. Germline CDR1 reads WSHSY; CDR2 reads SAAADI. The V gene lost 10 bases and the J gene lost 6 bases, with 16 bases spanning the gap. CDR3: CATRGGSGQPQHF. As DNA, the CDR3 is TGCGCCACCCGAGGGGGGTCTGGTCAGCCCCAGCATTTT.

This clonotype was counted many times. The chain joins TRBV2 to TRBJ1-1, with 8 bases fitting TRBD1. CDR1 and CDR2 from the germline V gene are SNHLY and FYNNEI. J was trimmed by 3 bases and V by 5 bases; bases with no gene match: 5. There are 14 residues in the CDR3. The chain's CDR3 is CASSQDRDYTEAFF. The CDR3 bases are TGTGCCAGCAGTCAGGACAGGGACTACACTGAAGCTTTCTTT.

This clonotype was seen at least ten times. The rearrangement joins TRBV6-2 or TRBV6-3 to TRBJ2-7; a weak D match, TRBD2 (6 bases). V was trimmed by 0 bases and J by 9 bases, leaving 21 bases between them. The germline V gene has CDR1 MNHEY and CDR2 SVGEGT. The CDR3 covers 16 residues. The CDR3 bases are TGTGCCAGCAGTTACTCGATACTAGCTTCCGCGAGTTGGCAGTACTTC. Its protein product is CASSYSILASASWQYF.

In this sample, this clonotype turned up many times. Its ends do not fully match the called genes, so a read error is possible. The rearrangement links TRBV5-5 to TRBJ2-7; D gene unclear. Per the germline V gene, CDR1 is SGHKS and CDR2 is YYEKEE (reference sequence). This CDR3 has 13 residues. DNA of the CDR3: TGTGTCAGCAGCACACTCAGCTCCTACGAGCAGTACTTC. As protein: CVSSTLSSYEQYF.

This clonotype was seen ten or more times. This chain joins TRBV7-2 and TRBJ2-7; D perhaps matches TRBD1 (6 bases). The CDR3 runs to 13 residues. Trimming shortened V by 4 bases and J by 1 base, and 8 bases separated the two germline ends. The germline V gene encodes CDR1 SGHTA and CDR2 FQGNSA. The CDR3 DNA sequence: TGTGCCAGCAGCTATACAGGGTCCTACGAGCAGTACTTC. Protein sequence: CASSYTGSYEQYF.

The chain links TRBV12-3 or TRBV12-4 to TRBJ2-1; 7 nucleotides align to TRBD1. This CDR3 comprises 15 residues. The CDR3 DNA sequence: TGTGGCAGTAGTCAAATAAATGACAGGGCAGGTGAGCAGTTCTTC. The encoded protein is CGSSQINDRAGEQFF.

There are many counts of this clonotype. This chain uses TRBV5-1 with TRBJ2-1; D not certain. Germline CDR1 reads SGHRS; CDR2 reads YFSETQ. V shed 0 bases and J shed 4 bases, with 8 bases lying between them. CDR3 length: 14 amino acids. The CDR3 loop is CASSLAPQYNEQFF. The CDR3 nucleotides read TGCGCCAGCAGCTTGGCCCCCCAGTACAATGAGCAGTTCTTC.

This clonotype was seen at least ten times. The chain has TRBV20-1 and TRBJ2-7; weak D call: TRBD1 (6 bases). There are 16 residues in the CDR3. The germline CDR1 and CDR2 sequences are DFQATT and SNEGSKA (reference sequence). The V gene lost 3 bases and the J gene lost 3 bases, with 21 bases spanning the gap. CDR3 DNA: TGCAGTGCTAGTGAAGGGACAAAAGGATGGGACTACGAGCAGTACTTC. Protein sequence: CSASEGTKGWDYEQYF.

This clonotype was recorded at least ten times. The rearrangement links TRBV28 to TRBJ1-2, with TRBD1 as a possible D gene (5 bases). The CDR3 covers 15 residues. The V and J ends lost 5 bases and 2 bases respectively, with 15 bases between them. In germline, CDR1 is MDHEN, CDR2 SYDVKM. The DNA for the CDR3 is TGTGCCAGCAGTACTCTTCGGGGGACCAACTATGGCTACACCTTC. Amino acid sequence: CASSTLRGTNYGYTF.

This clonotype was observed at least ten times. The rearrangement links TRBV12-3 or TRBV12-4 to TRBJ1-1; D is ambiguous. V was cut by 3 bases and J by 5 bases, with 7 bases left in between. The CDR3 sequence is 12 residues long. The CDR3 spells CASSFRLTEAFF. For the CDR3, the DNA is TGTGCCAGCAGTTTCCGGCTTACTGAAGCTTTCTTT.

This clonotype was recorded many times. J is TRBJ1-3 and V is TRBV25-1, with D unclear. The ends were cut back, 0 bases at V and 15 bases at J, with 9 bases in the middle. The CDR3 is 11 residues long. Germline assignment: CDR1 MGHDK and CDR2 SYGVNS. DNA for the CDR3: TGTGCCAGCAGTGAATACGGCCAGGCATATTTT. Its translation is CASSEYGQAYF.

This clonotype was seen ten or more times. The chain couples TRBV7-2 to TRBJ1-1; D is possibly TRBD1 (5 bases). Looked up from germline, CDR1 is SGHTA and CDR2 is FQGNSA. Trimming shortened V by 3 bases and J by 0 bases, and 17 bases separated the two germline ends. This CDR3 comprises 17 residues. The CDR3 sequence is CASSLGRGGTLNTEAFF. CDR3 bases: TGTGCCAGCAGCTTGGGACGAGGTGGCACTCTGAACACTGAAGCTTTCTTT.